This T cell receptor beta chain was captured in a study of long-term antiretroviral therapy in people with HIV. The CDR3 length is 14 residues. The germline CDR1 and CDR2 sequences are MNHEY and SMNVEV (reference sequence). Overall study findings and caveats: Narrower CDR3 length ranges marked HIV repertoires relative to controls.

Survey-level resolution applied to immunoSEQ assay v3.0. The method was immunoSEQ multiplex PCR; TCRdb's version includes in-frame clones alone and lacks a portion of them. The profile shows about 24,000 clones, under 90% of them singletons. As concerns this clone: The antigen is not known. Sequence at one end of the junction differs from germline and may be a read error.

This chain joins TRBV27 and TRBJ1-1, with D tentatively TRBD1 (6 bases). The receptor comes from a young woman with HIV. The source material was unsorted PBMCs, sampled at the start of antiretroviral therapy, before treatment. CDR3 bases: TGTGCCACCAAACTGGGACACATGAACATTGAAGCTTTCTTT. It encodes CATKLGHMNIEAFF.